The clone carrying this TCR beta chain was detected only a few times. The primer mix had 60 Vbeta and 13 Jbeta primers. The table came from immunoSEQ multiplex PCR; TCRdb's copy has only in-frame clones and leaves some out. Of approximately 120,000 clones in the sample, 74% were seen once. This sample is part of a study of cytomegalovirus exposure and HLA in healthy donors. The length of the CDR3 is 13 residues. With 5 bases removed from V and 5 bases from J, the gap between germline ends came to 9 bases. Germline CDR1 reads KGHSH; CDR2 reads LQKENI. The sample was PBMCs. V is TRBV18 and J is TRBJ1-4; no clear D. This TCR was recovered from a human donor in good health. CDR3 DNA: TGTGCCAGCTCAGGAGGGATCAATGAAAAACTGTTTTTT. This codes for CASSGGINEKLFF.